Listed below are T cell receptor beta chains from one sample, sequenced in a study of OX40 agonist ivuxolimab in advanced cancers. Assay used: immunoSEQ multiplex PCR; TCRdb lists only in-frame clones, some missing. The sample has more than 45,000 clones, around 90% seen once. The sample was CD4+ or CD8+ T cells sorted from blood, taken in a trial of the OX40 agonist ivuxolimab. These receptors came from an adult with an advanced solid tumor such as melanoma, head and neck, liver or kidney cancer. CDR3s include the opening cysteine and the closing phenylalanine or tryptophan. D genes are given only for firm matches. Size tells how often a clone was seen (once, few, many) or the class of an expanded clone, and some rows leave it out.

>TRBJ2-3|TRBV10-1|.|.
CASSVGTAPADTQYF
TGCGCCAGCAGTGTAGGGACCGCGCCTGCAGATACGCAGTATTTT
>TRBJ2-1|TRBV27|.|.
CASSLYWGSGSYNEQFF
TGTGCCAGCAGTTTATATTGGGGGAGTGGATCCTACAATGAGCAGTTCTTC
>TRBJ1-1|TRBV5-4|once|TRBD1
CASSYQGATEAFF
TGTGCCAGCAGTTACCAGGGGGCAACTGAAGCTTTCTTT
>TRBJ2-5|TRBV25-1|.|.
CASSEFGGQETQYF
TGTGCCAGCAGTGAATTTGGGGGCCAAGAGACCCAGTACTTC
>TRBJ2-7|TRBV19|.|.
CASKAGSSYEQYF
TGTGCCAGTAAGGCGGGTAGCTCCTACGAGCAGTACTTC
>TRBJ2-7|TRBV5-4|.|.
CASSLISGSGYEQYF
TGTGCCAGCAGCTTGATTTCGGGTTCGGGATACGAGCAGTACTTC
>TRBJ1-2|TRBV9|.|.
CASSDGTAIRYTF
TGTGCCAGCAGCGACGGGACGGCAATCCGCTACACCTTC
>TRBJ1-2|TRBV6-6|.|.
CASSYAPYRAGYTF
TGTGCCAGCAGTTACGCCCCCTACAGGGCGGGCTACACCTTC
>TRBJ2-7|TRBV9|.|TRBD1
CASSVGQGAYEQYF
TGTGCCAGCAGCGTAGGACAGGGGGCCTACGAGCAGTACTTC
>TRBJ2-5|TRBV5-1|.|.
CASSLPARDYQETQYF
TGCGCCAGCAGCTTGCCGGCCCGGGACTACCAAGAGACCCAGTACTTC
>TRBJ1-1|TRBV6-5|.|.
CASSYSRDTEAFF
TGTGCCAGCAGTTACTCAAGGGACACTGAAGCTTTCTTT
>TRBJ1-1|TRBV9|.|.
CASSVGAEPEPEAFF
TGTGCCAGCAGCGTAGGGGCAGAACCTGAGCCTGAAGCTTTCTTT
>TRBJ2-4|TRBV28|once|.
CASGIAGNIQYF
TGTGCCAGCGGAATAGCCGGAAACATTCAGTACTTC
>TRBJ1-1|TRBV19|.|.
CASSIGNTEAFF
TGTGCCAGTAGTATCGGGAACACTGAAGCTTTCTTT
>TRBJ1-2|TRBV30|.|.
CAWSERTWDYGYTF
TGTGCCTGGAGTGAACGGACGTGGGACTATGGCTACACCTTC
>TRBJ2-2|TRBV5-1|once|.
CASTDGGYTGELFF
TGCGCCAGCACTGATGGGGGGTACACCGGGGAGCTGTTTTTT
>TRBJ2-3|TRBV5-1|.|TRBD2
CASSLAVGTDTQYF
TGCGCCAGCAGTCTAGCGGTCGGCACAGATACGCAGTATTTT
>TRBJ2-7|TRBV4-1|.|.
CASSHQRAYEQYF
TGCGCCAGCAGCCACCAGAGAGCCTACGAGCAGTACTTC
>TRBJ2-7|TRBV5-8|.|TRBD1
CASSLRQGNVYEQYF
TGTGCCAGCAGCTTGCGACAGGGCAACGTCTACGAGCAGTACTTC
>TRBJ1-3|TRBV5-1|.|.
CASSLDRGNTIYF
TGCGCCAGCAGTCTGGACAGAGGAAACACCATATATTTT
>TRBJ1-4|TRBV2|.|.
CASESGKIGEKLFF
TGTGCCAGTGAGTCAGGGAAGATAGGAGAAAAACTGTTTTTT
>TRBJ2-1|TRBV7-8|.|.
CASSEEGVPYNEQFF
TGTGCCAGCAGCGAGGAGGGGGTGCCCTACAATGAGCAGTTCTTC
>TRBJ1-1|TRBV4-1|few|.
CASRHEPTLGTEAFF
TGCGCCAGCAGGCACGAGCCGACCCTGGGGACTGAAGCTTTCTTT
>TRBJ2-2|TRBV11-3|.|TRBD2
CASSLGREGRSGELFF
TGTGCCAGCAGCTTAGGGCGGGAGGGCCGATCGGGGGAGCTGTTTTTT
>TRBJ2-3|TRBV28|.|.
CASSSSDTQYF
TGTGCCAGCAGTTCGTCAGATACGCAGTATTTT
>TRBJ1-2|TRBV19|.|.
CASSAGLYGYTF
TGTGCCAGTAGTGCCGGCCTCTATGGCTACACCTTC
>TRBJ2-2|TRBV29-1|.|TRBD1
CSVDRDRGRELFF
TGCAGCGTTGACCGGGACAGGGGCCGGGAGCTGTTTTTT
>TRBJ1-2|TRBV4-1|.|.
CASSQDDRGPYGYTF
TGCGCCAGCAGCCAAGATGACCGGGGCCCTTATGGCTACACCTTC
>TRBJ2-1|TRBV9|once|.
CASSVIDVAGINEQFF
TGTGCCAGCAGCGTAATTGATGTGGCAGGGATTAATGAGCAGTTCTTC
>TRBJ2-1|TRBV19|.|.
CASSLGSSYNEQFF
TGTGCCAGTAGTCTCGGCAGCTCCTACAATGAGCAGTTCTTC
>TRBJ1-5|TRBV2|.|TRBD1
CASSEWGQGNQPQHF
TGTGCCAGCAGTGAGTGGGGACAGGGGAATCAGCCCCAGCATTTT
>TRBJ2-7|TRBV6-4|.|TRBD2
CASSDSASGRLEQYF
TGTGCCAGCAGTGACTCGGCTAGCGGTCGCTTAGAGCAGTACTTC
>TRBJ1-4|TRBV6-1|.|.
CASSVFHWVQGTTNEKLFF
TGTGCCAGCAGTGTTTTTCACTGGGTTCAGGGAACAACTAATGAAAAACTGTTTTTT
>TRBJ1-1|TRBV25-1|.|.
CASGGVSVQGHTEAFF
TGTGCCAGCGGCGGCGTATCCGTTCAGGGCCACACTGAAGCTTTCTTT
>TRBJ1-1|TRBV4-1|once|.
CASSPNSDTEAFF
TGCGCCAGCAGCCCGAACTCGGACACTGAAGCTTTCTTT
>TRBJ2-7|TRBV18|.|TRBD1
CASSIPGGYEQYF
TGTGCCAGCTCTATACCAGGGGGCTACGAGCAGTACTTC
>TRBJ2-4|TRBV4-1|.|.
CASSQDQEDIQYF
TGCGCCAGCAGCCAAGATCAGGAGGACATTCAGTACTTC
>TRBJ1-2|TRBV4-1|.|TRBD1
CASSSRQGDYMNGYTF
TGCGCCAGCAGCTCACGACAGGGGGATTATATGAATGGCTACACCTTC
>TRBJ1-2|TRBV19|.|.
CASKIKGLTGETNYGYTF
TGTGCCAGTAAAATCAAGGGTCTGACAGGCGAAACTAACTATGGCTACACCTTC
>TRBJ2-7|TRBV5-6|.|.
CASSLTGLGDYEQYF
TGTGCCAGCAGCTTGACCGGACTTGGGGACTACGAGCAGTACTTC
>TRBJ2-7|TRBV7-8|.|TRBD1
CASSPGDRDYEQYF
TGTGCCAGCAGCCCTGGGGACAGAGACTACGAGCAGTACTTC
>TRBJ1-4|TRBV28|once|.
CASSLSNRPEKLFF
TGTGCCAGCAGTTTATCTAACAGACCTGAAAAACTGTTTTTT
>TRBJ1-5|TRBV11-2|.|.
CASSLTGYQPQHF
TGTGCCAGCAGCTTAACTGGGTACCAGCCCCAGCATTTT
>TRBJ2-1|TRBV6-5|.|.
CASSETSSYNEQFF
TGTGCCAGCAGTGAAACTAGCTCATACAATGAGCAGTTCTTC
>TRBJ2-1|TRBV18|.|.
CASSPPGPRDNEQFF
TGTGCCAGCTCACCACCCGGACCCAGAGACAATGAGCAGTTCTTC
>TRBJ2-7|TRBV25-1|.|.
CASSEFDRTEASWKQYF
TGTGCCAGCAGTGAATTTGATAGGACTGAGGCCTCCTGGAAGCAGTACTTC
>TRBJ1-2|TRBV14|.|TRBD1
CASSQVMGTGNGYTF
TGTGCCAGCAGCCAAGTGATGGGGACAGGGAATGGCTACACCTTC
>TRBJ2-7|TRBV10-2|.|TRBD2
CASGPSGVAYEQYF
TGCGCCAGCGGACCTAGCGGAGTAGCCTACGAGCAGTACTTC
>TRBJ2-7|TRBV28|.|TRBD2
CASSPLAGGPKISYEQYF
TGTGCCAGCAGTCCCCTAGCGGGGGGCCCAAAAATCTCCTACGAGCAGTACTTC
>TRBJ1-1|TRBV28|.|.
CASTVRNTEAFF
TGTGCCAGCACAGTGAGGAACACTGAAGCTTTCTTT
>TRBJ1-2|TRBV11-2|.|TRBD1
CASSLGGWDRLINYGYTF
TGTGCCAGCAGCTTAGGGGGGTGGGACAGACTTATTAACTATGGCTACACCTTC
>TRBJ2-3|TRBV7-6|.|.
CASSKRADTQYF
TGTGCCAGCAGCAAAAGGGCAGATACGCAGTATTTT
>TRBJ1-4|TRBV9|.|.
CASSVGAGDEKLFF
TGTGCCAGCAGCGTAGGGGCGGGGGATGAAAAACTGTTTTTT
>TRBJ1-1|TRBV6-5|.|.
CASSGGGSEAFF
TGTGCCAGCAGTGGGGGGGGGAGTGAAGCTTTCTTT
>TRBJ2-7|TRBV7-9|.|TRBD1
CASSSSTGLSYEQYF
TGTGCCAGCAGCTCTTCGACAGGGCTCTCCTACGAGCAGTACTTC
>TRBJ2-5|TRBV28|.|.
CASSFSGQETQYF
TGTGCCAGCAGTTTCTCGGGCCAAGAGACCCAGTACTTC
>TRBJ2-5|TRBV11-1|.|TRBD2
CASSLGTSGQETQYF
TGTGCCAGCAGCTTAGGGACTAGCGGACAAGAGACCCAGTACTTC
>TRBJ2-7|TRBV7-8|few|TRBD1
CASSLATGETYEQYF
TGTGCCAGCAGCTTAGCAACAGGGGAAACCTACGAGCAGTACTTC
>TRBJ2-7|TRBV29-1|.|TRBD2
CSATRGGQPYEQYF
TGCAGCGCCACACGGGGGGGCCAGCCCTACGAGCAGTACTTC